The T cell receptor (beta chain) under discussion was sequenced for a study of technical replicates of blood from several donors. This CDR3 spans 14 amino acids. The germline V and J ends were trimmed by 2 bases and 1 base, with 5 bases remaining between them. In germline, CDR1 is MGHRA, CDR2 YSYEKL. Clones were sequenced by immunoSEQ multiplex PCR, and TCRdb holds only the in-frame ones, with some missing. The sample carries 50,000 or so clones, about 94% recorded once. The chain uses TRBV4-1 and TRBJ2-2; D gene uncertain. This receptor was identified in a human donor in good health. Some clones in this sample may be carry-over from other donors' samples. Sequencing was carried out using PBMCs. CDR3 loop: CASSQSRNTGELFF. CDR3 DNA sequence: TGCGCCAGCAGCCAAAGCCGGAACACCGGGGAGCTGTTTTTT.